The 27 T cell receptor beta chains below come from one sample, sequenced in a study of T cell changes during pregnancy in multiple sclerosis. Profiled with immunoSEQ multiplex PCR; TCRdb holds only in-frame clones, not every one. The sample lists over 45,000 clones; 92% were seen once. The input for sequencing was peripheral blood, taken in the third trimester of pregnancy. The receptors here all came from a female donor in good health, enrolled as a control in a pregnancy study.

V and J are TRBV2 and TRBJ2-1, with 12 nucleotides matching TRBD1. V lost 10 bases and J lost 10; bases outside the gene matches: 32. Germline-derived CDR1 and CDR2 are SNHLY and FYNNEI. The CDR3 loop spans 21 amino acids. CDR3 nucleotide sequence: TGTGCCACTTTCTTGGGCCAGTCAAACGGTAGCGGGGACAGGGGGCAACGGGAGCAGTTCTTC. Protein product: CATFLGQSNGSGDRGQREQFF.

This chain connects TRBV28 to TRBJ2-1, with TRBD2 identical over 11 bases. Germline CDR1 is MDHEN and CDR2 is SYDVKM. J gave up 1 base and V 4 bases, and 3 bases lay outside the gene matches. The CDR3 is 16 amino acids. CDR3 DNA sequence: TGTGCCAGCAGTTGGGGGACTAGCGGATCCTACAATGAGCAGTTCTTC. It specifies CASSWGTSGSYNEQFF.

The chain joins TRBV19 to TRBJ1-5; 12 positions match TRBD1. The trim removed 5 bases at V and 3 bases at J, leaving 5 bases unmatched. The CDR3 is 16 residues long. CDR1 is LNHDA, CDR2 SQIVND, per germline (reference sequence). CDR3 region: CASSPRDRGLNQPQHF. The CDR3 nucleotides are TGTGCCAGTAGTCCAAGGGACAGGGGGCTCAATCAGCCCCAGCATTTT.

The gene calls are TRBV5-4 and TRBJ1-2; 8 bases match TRBD1. Germline CDR1 is SGHNT and CDR2 is YYREEE (reference sequence). The J segment lost 6 bases and the V segment lost 4 bases, leaving 14 bases of the junction unmatched. The CDR3 contains 16 residues. The CDR3 DNA follows: TGTGCCAGCAGCCTTGGAACGGACAGGGTGGTGAATGGCTACACCTTC. This gives the protein CASSLGTDRVVNGYTF.

The rearrangement links TRBV4-3 to TRBJ1-2; weak D call: TRBD1 (6 bases). Germline V gene lookup returns CDR1 LGHNA and CDR2 YSLEER. Trimming removed 4 bases at V and 0 bases at J, with 12 bases between. The CDR3 is 15 amino acids. The chain's CDR3 is CASSPGDLSNYGYTF. The CDR3 bases are TGCGCCAGCAGCCCAGGGGACCTTTCTAACTATGGCTACACCTTC.

The chain combines TRBV5-6 with TRBJ2-7; D is ambiguous. The germline CDR1 and CDR2 sequences are SGHDT and YYEEEE. The CDR3 has 14 residues. Trimming shortened V by 2 bases and J by 2 bases, and 11 bases separated the two germline ends. The CDR3 sequence is CASSLNSDTYEQYF. CDR3 sequence (DNA): TGTGCCAGCAGCTTAAACAGTGATACCTACGAGCAGTACTTC.

V is TRBV30 and J is TRBJ2-1; D is possibly TRBD1 (7 bases). There are 15 residues in the CDR3. V dropped 0 bases and J dropped 8 bases, with 17 bases sitting between them. Per the germline V gene, CDR1 is GTSNPN and CDR2 is SVGIG (reference sequence). CDR3 amino acids: CAWSVGGGLGHEQFF. CDR3 sequence (DNA): TGTGCCTGGAGTGTAGGAGGGGGCCTCGGGCATGAGCAGTTCTTC.

This clone was seen only once. The rearrangement joins TRBV7-9 to TRBJ2-3, with a possible D match to TRBD1 (6 bases). Trimming shortened V by 2 bases and J by 10 bases, and 7 bases separated the two germline ends. Germline V gene sequence: CDR1 SEHNR, CDR2 FQNEAQ (reference sequence). The CDR3 loop spans 11 amino acids. CDR3 sequence: CASSLNRAQYF. CDR3 coding DNA: TGTGCCAGCAGCTTAAACAGGGCGCAGTATTTT. Based on the CDR3 plus reference TRBV7-9 and TRBJ2-3, the full variable domain is DTGVSQNPRHKITKRGQNVTFRCDPISEHNRLYWYRQTLGQGPEFLTYFQNEAQLEKSRLLSDRFSAERPKGSFSTLEIQRTEQGDSAMYLCASSLNRAQYFGPGTRLTVL.

The chain combines TRBV9 with TRBJ2-1; 13 bases align to TRBD2. This CDR3 contains 15 residues. CDR1 and CDR2 (germline): SGDLS, YYNGEE. J lost 9 bases, V lost 0 bases, and 3 bases had no gene match. The CDR3 bases are TGTGCCAGCAGCGTAGAAACTAGCGGGGGGGTTGAGCAGTTCTTC. Translation gives CASSVETSGGVEQFF.

In the case of this clone: This specimen includes other DNA sequences encoding the same CDR3. V and J are TRBV5-1 and TRBJ2-5; perhaps TRBD2 as D (5 bases). The CDR3 length is 14 residues. The germline V gene has CDR1 SGHRS and CDR2 YFSETQ. V dropped 0 bases and J dropped 2 bases, with 8 bases sitting between them. As DNA, the CDR3 is TGCGCCAGCAGCTTGGAACCGGGGCAAGAGACCCAGTACTTC. Translating it yields CASSLEPGQETQYF.

This sequence joins TRBV7-9 and TRBJ1-1, with 8 bases aligning to TRBD1. Unmatched junction bases numbered 6, after V lost 5 bases and J lost 4 bases. The CDR3 loop spans 14 amino acids. CDR1 is SEHNR, CDR2 FQNEAQ, per germline (reference sequence). The CDR3 is CASSAGQGGTEAFF. The CDR3 DNA reads TGTGCCAGCAGCGCCGGACAGGGAGGCACTGAAGCTTTCTTT.

The chain recombines TRBV28 with TRBJ1-5, with D tentatively TRBD1 (6 bases). The CDR3 loop spans 14 amino acids. Germline-derived CDR1 and CDR2 are MDHEN and SYDVKM. V was trimmed by 7 bases and J by 4 bases, leaving 14 bases between them. The CDR3: CASTLGGRNQPQHF. In DNA form, the CDR3 reads TGTGCCAGCACCCTGGGGGGGCGGAATCAGCCCCAGCATTTT.

The V and J genes are TRBV5-8 and TRBJ1-3; 7 bases agree with TRBD1. The CDR3 spans 15 residues. After removal of 4 bases from V and 4 bases from J, the junction contained 8 bases not matched to a gene. Germline CDR1 reads SGHTS; CDR2 reads YDEGEE. In DNA, the CDR3 is TGTGCCAGCAGCCTACTGACAGGGAGAGGAAACACCATATATTTT. This encodes CASSLLTGRGNTIYF.

The CDR3 nucleotides read TGTGCCAGCAGCCCCATCCCCGGGGTCCTCTCCGAAAAACTGTTTTTT. Its translation: CASSPIPGVLSEKLFF. The chain has TRBV6-6 and TRBJ1-4, with D uncertain. The V end was cut by 6 bases, the J end by 8 bases, with 22 bases between. There are 16 residues in the CDR3. The V gene's germline CDR1 is MNHNY and CDR2 SVGAGI (reference sequence).

The CDR3 nucleotides are TGCGCCAGCAGCTTGGCCCCTAGCGGGGGCTCCTACGAGCAGTACTTC. Protein: CASSLAPSGGSYEQYF. The chain employs TRBV5-1 and TRBJ2-7; 10 bases are a match to TRBD2. CDR3 length: 16 amino acids. Germline V lookup: CDR1 SGHRS, CDR2 YFSETQ. J was trimmed by 0 bases and V by 0 bases; bases with no gene match: 3. Using reference TRBV5-1 and TRBJ2-7 for the parts outside the CDR3, the full variable domain is KAGVTQTPRYLIKTRGQQVTLSCSPISGHRSVSWYQQTPGQGLQFLFEYFSETQRNKGNFPGRFSGRQFSNSRSEMNVSTLELGDSALYLCASSLAPSGGSYEQYFGPGTRLTVT.

The chain has TRBV11-2 and TRBJ2-1; 7 positions agree with TRBD2. CDR3 size: 15 residues. With V trimmed by 2 bases and J by 7 bases, 8 bases remained unmatched. Germline V gives CDR1 SGHAT, CDR2 FQNNGV. CDR3 bases: TGTGCCAGCAGCTTAATCCGCGGGGGAGGAAATGAGCAGTTCTTC. It translates to CASSLIRGGGNEQFF. Full variable domain (rest looked up from reference TRBV11-2 and TRBJ2-1): EAGVAQSPRYKIIEKRQSVAFWCNPISGHATLYWYQQILGQGPKLLIQFQNNGVVDDSQLPKDRFSAERLKGVDSTLKIQPAKLEDSAVYLCASSLIRGGGNEQFFGPGTRLTVL.

The CDR3 DNA sequence: TGTGCCAGCAGCTTGGGACAGGGGGCGCCAACTGAAGCTTTCTTT. It specifies CASSLGQGAPTEAFF. This sequence joins TRBV7-2 and TRBJ1-1, with TRBD1 matching over 12 bases. The germline V gene has CDR1 SGHTA and CDR2 FQGNSA. The CDR3 is 15 residues long. The V gene end was trimmed by 3 bases and the J gene end by 5 bases; junction bases not matched to a gene: 4.

V is TRBV6-1 and J is TRBJ1-2; D gene ambiguous. This CDR3 region has 15 residues. From germline, CDR1 is MNHNS and CDR2 SASEGT. Trimming left V 3 bases short and J 2 bases short, with 13 bases between. This CDR3 is CASSDPPERNYGYTF. The CDR3 DNA reads as TGTGCCAGCAGTGACCCCCCCGAGAGGAACTATGGCTACACCTTC.

This chain joins TRBV5-4 and TRBJ2-3; 7 bases fit TRBD2. CDR1 SGHNT and CDR2 YYREEE come from the germline V gene (reference sequence). The J segment lost 3 bases and the V segment lost 1 base, leaving 5 bases of the junction unmatched. CDR3 length equals 15 residues. In DNA form, the CDR3 reads TGTGCCAGCAGCTTGCCGGGCGGGAGAACAGATACGCAGTATTTT. The encoded protein is CASSLPGGRTDTQYF.

This chain connects TRBV5-5 to TRBJ1-2; 8 bases line up with TRBD1. V shed 3 bases, J shed 6 bases, and the junction held 4 bases outside the gene matches. Germline CDR1 SGHKS, CDR2 YYEKEE (reference sequence). The CDR3 contains 13 residues. The CDR3 reads CASSWTGPDGYTF. In DNA form, the CDR3 reads TGTGCCAGCAGCTGGACAGGGCCCGATGGCTACACCTTC.

The CDR3 sequence is CASNLGGDTEAFF. In nucleotides, the CDR3 is TGTGCCAGCAATCTGGGGGGAGACACTGAAGCTTTCTTT. The V gene is TRBV2, the J gene TRBJ1-1, with a possible D match to TRBD1 (5 bases). Germline V lookup: CDR1 SNHLY, CDR2 FYNNEI. The ends were cut back, 7 bases at V and 3 bases at J, with 12 bases in the middle. The CDR3 has 13 amino acids. The full variable domain, in which reference TRBV2 and TRBJ1-1 provide the parts outside the CDR3, is EPEVTQTPSHQVTQMGQEVILRCVPISNHLYFYWYRQILGQKVEFLVSFYNNEISEKSEIFDDQFSVERPDGSNFTLKIRSTKLEDSAMYFCASNLGGDTEAFFGQGTRLTVV.

The chain is built from TRBV9 and TRBJ1-2; D not certain. Germline loops: CDR1 SGDLS, CDR2 YYNGEE. Trimming took off 0 bases at V and 3 bases at J, with 6 bases between the two ends. The CDR3 runs 13 residues. CDR3 sequence reads: CASSVGQDYGYTF. CDR3 bases: TGTGCCAGCAGCGTAGGACAAGACTATGGCTACACCTTC.

The J gene is TRBJ2-5, the V gene TRBV9, with 8 bases aligning to TRBD2. This CDR3 is 16 amino acids long. V trimming: 1 base; J trimming: 1 base; junction bases outside the gene matches: 6. Germline CDR1 SGDLS, CDR2 YYNGEE. The DNA for the CDR3 is TGTGCCAGCAGCGTAAGGAGCGGGAGCCTCCAAGAGACCCAGTACTTC. The encoded protein is CASSVRSGSLQETQYF.

The chain joins TRBV6-4 to TRBJ1-1, with D maybe TRBD1 (6 bases). In germline, CDR1 is MRHNA, CDR2 SNTAGT. The CDR3 runs 13 residues. V lost 3 bases to trimming and J lost 4 bases, with 9 bases between them. The CDR3 DNA sequence: TGTGCCAGCAGTGAAGCCAGGGGCACTGAAGCTTTCTTT. It is translated as CASSEARGTEAFF.

The chain joins TRBV29-1 to TRBJ2-5; 10 bases map to TRBD2. This CDR3 has 15 residues. Trimming took 6 bases from V and 5 from J; bases not matched to a gene: 12. CDR1 SQVTM and CDR2 ANQGSEA come from the germline V gene. The CDR3: CSVSPASGGLETQYF. The CDR3 DNA follows: TGCAGCGTCTCCCCGGCTAGCGGGGGCCTGGAGACCCAGTACTTC.

V is TRBV5-6 and J is TRBJ2-2; 14 bases are shared with TRBD2. The germline CDR1 and CDR2 sequences are SGHDT and YYEEEE. The CDR3 spans 17 residues. V lost 3 bases and J lost 7; bases outside the gene matches: 8. CDR3 amino acids: CASSSSTSGGASGELFF. In DNA, the CDR3 is TGTGCCAGCAGCTCCTCGACTAGCGGGGGGGCGAGCGGGGAGCTGTTTTTT.

The table lists this clone with a few counts. The rearrangement links TRBV30 to TRBJ1-1, with a tentative D call TRBD1 (5 bases). This CDR3 contains 13 residues. CDR1 and CDR2 (germline): GTSNPN, SVGIG (reference sequence). V lost 2 bases and J lost 4, with 11 bases in between. The CDR3 DNA follows: TGTGCCTGGAGTAATCGGCAGGGCACTGAAGCTTTCTTT. The encoded protein is CAWSNRQGTEAFF.